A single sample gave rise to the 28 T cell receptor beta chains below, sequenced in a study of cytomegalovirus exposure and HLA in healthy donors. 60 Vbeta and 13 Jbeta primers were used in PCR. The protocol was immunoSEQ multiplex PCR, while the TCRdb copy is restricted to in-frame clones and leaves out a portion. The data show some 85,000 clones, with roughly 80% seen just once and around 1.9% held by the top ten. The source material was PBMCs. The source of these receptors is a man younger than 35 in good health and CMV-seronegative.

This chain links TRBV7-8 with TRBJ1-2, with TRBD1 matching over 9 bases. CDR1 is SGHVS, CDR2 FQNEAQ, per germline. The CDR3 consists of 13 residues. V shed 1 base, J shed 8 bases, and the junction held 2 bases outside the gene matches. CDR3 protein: CASSLGTGAGYTF. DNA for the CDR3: TGTGCCAGCAGCTTAGGGACAGGGGCGGGCTACACCTTC.

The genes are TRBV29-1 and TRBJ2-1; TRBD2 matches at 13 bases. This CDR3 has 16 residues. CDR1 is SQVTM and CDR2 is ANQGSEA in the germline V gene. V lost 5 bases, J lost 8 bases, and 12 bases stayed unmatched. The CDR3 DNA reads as TGCAGCGTTTGTGCCCTAACTAGCGGGAGGGCCGATGAGCAGTTCTTC. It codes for CSVCALTSGRADEQFF.

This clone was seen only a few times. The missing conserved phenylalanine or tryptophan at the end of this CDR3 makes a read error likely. The chain's CDR3 is CASSENNEKLFV. DNA for the CDR3: TGCGCCAGCAGTGAGAATAATGAAAAACTGTTTGTT. V gene TRBV10-1 combines with J gene TRBJ1-4; D remains ambiguous. This CDR3 region has 12 residues. The germline V gene encodes CDR1 WNHNN and CDR2 SYGVQD (reference sequence). Trimming removed 2 bases at V and 4 bases at J, with 2 bases between.

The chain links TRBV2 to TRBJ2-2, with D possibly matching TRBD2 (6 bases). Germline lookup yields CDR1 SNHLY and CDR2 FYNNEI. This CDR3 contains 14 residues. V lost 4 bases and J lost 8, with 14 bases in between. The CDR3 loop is CASSARGSGGELFF. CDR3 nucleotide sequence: TGTGCCAGCAGTGCCCGCGGTAGCGGAGGGGAGCTGTTTTTT. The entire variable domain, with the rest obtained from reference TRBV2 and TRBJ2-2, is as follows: EPEVTQTPSHQVTQMGQEVILRCVPISNHLYFYWYRQILGQKVEFLVSFYNNEISEKSEIFDDQFSVERPDGSNFTLKIRSTKLEDSAMYFCASSARGSGGELFFGEGSRLTVL.

The CDR3 protein is CASSPRQGFYEQYF. In nucleotides, the CDR3 is TGTGCCAGCAGCCCGCGACAGGGCTTCTACGAGCAGTACTTC. J is TRBJ2-7 and V is TRBV7-6, with 7 positions matching TRBD1. J lost 3 bases, V lost 5 bases, and 7 bases had no gene match. This CDR3 contains 14 residues. The germline CDR1 and CDR2 sequences are SGHVS and FNYEAQ.

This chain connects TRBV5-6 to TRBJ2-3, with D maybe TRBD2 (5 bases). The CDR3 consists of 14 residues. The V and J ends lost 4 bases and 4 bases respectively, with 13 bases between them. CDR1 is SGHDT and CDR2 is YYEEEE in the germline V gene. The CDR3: CASSGGGWADTQYF. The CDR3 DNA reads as TGTGCCAGCAGCGGCGGAGGATGGGCAGATACGCAGTATTTT.

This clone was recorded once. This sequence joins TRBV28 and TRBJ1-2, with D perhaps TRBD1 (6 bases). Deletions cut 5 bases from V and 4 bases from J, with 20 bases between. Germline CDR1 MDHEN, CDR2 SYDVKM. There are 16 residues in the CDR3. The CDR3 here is CASSPAARTEIYGYTF. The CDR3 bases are TGTGCCAGCAGTCCAGCCGCCCGGACAGAAATCTATGGCTACACCTTC.

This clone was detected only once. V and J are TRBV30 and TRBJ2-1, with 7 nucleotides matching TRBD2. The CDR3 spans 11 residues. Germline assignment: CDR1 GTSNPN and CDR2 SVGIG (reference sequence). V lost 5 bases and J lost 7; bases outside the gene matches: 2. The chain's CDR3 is CAWGGGNEQFF. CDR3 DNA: TGTGCCTGGGGGGGAGGGAATGAGCAGTTCTTC. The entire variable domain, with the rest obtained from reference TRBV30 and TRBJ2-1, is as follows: SQTIHQWPATLVQPVGSPLSLECTVEGTSNPNLYWYRQAAGRGLQLLFYSVGIGQISSEVPQNLSASRPQDRQFILSSKKLLLSDSGFYLCAWGGGNEQFFGPGTRLTVL.

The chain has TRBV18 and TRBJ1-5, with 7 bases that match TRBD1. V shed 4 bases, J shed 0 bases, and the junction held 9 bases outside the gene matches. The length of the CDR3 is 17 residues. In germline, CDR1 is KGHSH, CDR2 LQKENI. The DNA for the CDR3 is TGTGCCAGCTCACACCAACCAGGGGGTTATAGCAATCAGCCCCAGCATTTT. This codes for CASSHQPGGYSNQPQHF.

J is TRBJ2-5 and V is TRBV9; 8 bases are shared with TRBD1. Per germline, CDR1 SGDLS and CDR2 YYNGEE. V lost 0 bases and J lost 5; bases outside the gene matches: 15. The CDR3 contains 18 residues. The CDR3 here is CASSVVPSVGDRLETQYF. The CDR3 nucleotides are TGTGCCAGCAGCGTAGTACCTAGCGTCGGGGACAGGTTGGAGACCCAGTACTTC.

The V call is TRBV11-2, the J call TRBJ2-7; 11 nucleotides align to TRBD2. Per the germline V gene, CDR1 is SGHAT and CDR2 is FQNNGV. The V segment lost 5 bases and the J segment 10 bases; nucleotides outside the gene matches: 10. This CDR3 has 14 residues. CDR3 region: CASSMIAGGPEQYF. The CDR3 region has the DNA TGTGCCAGCAGCATGATAGCGGGAGGGCCGGAACAGTACTTC.

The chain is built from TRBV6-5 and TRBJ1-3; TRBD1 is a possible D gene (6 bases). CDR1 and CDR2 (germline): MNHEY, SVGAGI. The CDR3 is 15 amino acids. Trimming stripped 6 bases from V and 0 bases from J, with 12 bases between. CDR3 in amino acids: CASSYTGSSGNTIYF. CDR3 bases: TGTGCCAGCAGCTACACAGGGTCCTCTGGAAACACCATATATTTT.

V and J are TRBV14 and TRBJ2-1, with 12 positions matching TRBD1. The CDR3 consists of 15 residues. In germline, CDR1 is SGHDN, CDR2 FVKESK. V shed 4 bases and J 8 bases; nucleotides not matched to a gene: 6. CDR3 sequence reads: CASSPRDRGLDEQFF. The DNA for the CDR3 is TGTGCCAGCAGCCCAAGGGACAGGGGGCTCGATGAGCAGTTCTTC.

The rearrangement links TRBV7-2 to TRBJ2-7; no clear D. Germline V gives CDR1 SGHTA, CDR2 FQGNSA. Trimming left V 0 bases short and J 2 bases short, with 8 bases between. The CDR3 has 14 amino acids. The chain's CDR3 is CASSLAFPAYEQYF. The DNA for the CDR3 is TGTGCCAGCAGCTTAGCGTTCCCAGCCTACGAGCAGTACTTC.

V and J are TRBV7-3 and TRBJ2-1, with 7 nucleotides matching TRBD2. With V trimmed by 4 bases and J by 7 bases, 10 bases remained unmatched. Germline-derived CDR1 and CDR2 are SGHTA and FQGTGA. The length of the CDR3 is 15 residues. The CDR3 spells CASSYSQGGRNEQFF. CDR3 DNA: TGTGCCAGCAGCTATAGCCAGGGAGGGAGGAATGAGCAGTTCTTC.

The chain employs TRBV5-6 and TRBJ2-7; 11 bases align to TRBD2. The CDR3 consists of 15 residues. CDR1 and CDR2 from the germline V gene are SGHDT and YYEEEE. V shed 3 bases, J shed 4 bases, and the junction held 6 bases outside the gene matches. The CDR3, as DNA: TGTGCCAGCAGCTCGGGACTAGCGGTCGGTTACGAGCAGTACTTC. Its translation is CASSSGLAVGYEQYF.

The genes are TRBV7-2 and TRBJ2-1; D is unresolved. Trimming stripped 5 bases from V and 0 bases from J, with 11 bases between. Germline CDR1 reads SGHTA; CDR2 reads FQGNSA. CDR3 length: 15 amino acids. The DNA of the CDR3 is TGTGCCAGCAGCGCTCCCGGTTTCTCCTACAATGAGCAGTTCTTC. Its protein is CASSAPGFSYNEQFF.

The CDR3 sequence is CATSRVPPGQGTDTQYF. The CDR3 coding sequence is TGTGCCACCAGCAGGGTCCCCCCAGGACAGGGCACAGATACGCAGTATTTT. The rearrangement links TRBV15 to TRBJ2-3; 7 bases match TRBD1. The trim removed 3 bases at V and 1 base at J, leaving 10 bases unmatched. Germline-derived CDR1 and CDR2 are LNHNV and YYDKDF (reference sequence). The CDR3 loop spans 17 amino acids.

The CDR3 protein is CASSFSGELFF. The CDR3 coding sequence is TGCGCCAGCAGCTTCTCCGGGGAGCTGTTTTTT. The V and J genes are TRBV5-1 and TRBJ2-2; no definite D call. Trimming shortened V by 2 bases and J by 6 bases, and 2 bases separated the two germline ends. The CDR3 length is 11 residues. The germline gives CDR1 SGHRS, CDR2 YFSETQ.

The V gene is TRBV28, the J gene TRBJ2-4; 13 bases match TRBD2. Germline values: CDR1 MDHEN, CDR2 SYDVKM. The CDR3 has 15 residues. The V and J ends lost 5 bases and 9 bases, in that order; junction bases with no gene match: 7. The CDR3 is CASSTRLAGGTIQYF. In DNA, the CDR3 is TGTGCCAGCAGTACCAGACTAGCGGGAGGAACCATTCAGTACTTC.

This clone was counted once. The CDR3 bases are TGTGCCAGCAGCTTTTTTCTCGCCAGGGTTTCTGGAAACACCATATATTTT. Its protein is CASSFFLARVSGNTIYF. The J gene is TRBJ1-3, the V gene TRBV5-6; D perhaps matches TRBD1 (5 bases). The germline V gene has CDR1 SGHDT and CDR2 YYEEEE. V was clipped by 2 bases and J by 1 base, with 16 bases between them. The length of the CDR3 is 17 residues. The entire variable domain, with the rest obtained from reference TRBV5-6 and TRBJ1-3, is as follows: DAGVTQSPTHLIKTRGQQVTLRCSPKSGHDTVSWYQQALGQGPQFIFQYYEEEERQRGNFPDRFSGHQFPNYSSELNVNALLLGDSALYLCASSFFLARVSGNTIYFGEGSWLTVV.

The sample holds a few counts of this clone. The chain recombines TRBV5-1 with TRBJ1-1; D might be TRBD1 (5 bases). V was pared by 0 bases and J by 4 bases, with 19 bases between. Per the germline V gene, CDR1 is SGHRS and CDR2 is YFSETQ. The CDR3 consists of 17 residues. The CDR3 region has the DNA TGCGCCAGCAGCTTGGTTAGATGGAGGGGAGAGGGCACTGAAGCTTTCTTT. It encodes CASSLVRWRGEGTEAFF. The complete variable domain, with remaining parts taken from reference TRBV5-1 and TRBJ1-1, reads KAGVTQTPRYLIKTRGQQVTLSCSPISGHRSVSWYQQTPGQGLQFLFEYFSETQRNKGNFPGRFSGRQFSNSRSEMNVSTLELGDSALYLCASSLVRWRGEGTEAFFGQGTRLTVV.

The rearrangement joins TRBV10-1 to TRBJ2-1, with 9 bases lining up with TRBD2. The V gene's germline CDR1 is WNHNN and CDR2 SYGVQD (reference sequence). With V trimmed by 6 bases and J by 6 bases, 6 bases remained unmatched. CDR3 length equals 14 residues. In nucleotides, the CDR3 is TGCGCCAGCAGGGGACTAGCTCTAGGCAATGAGCAGTTCTTC. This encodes CASRGLALGNEQFF.

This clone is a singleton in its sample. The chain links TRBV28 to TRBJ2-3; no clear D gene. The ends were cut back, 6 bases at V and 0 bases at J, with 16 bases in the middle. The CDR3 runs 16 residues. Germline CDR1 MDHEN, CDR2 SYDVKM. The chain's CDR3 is CASRSFVVQSTDTQYF. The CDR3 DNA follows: TGTGCCAGCAGGTCCTTCGTGGTCCAGAGCACAGATACGCAGTATTTT.

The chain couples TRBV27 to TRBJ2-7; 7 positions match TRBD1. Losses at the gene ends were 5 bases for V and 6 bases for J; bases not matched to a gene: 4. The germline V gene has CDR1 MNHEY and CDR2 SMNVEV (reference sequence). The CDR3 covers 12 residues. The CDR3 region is CASSPNRGEQYF. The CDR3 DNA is TGTGCCAGCAGTCCGAACAGGGGCGAGCAGTACTTC.

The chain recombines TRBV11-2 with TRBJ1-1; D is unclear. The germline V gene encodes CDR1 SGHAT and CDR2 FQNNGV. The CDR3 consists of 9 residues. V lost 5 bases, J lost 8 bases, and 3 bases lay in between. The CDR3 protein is CASSPEAFF. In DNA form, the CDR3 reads TGTGCCAGCAGCCCGGAAGCTTTCTTT.

The CDR3 bases are TGCGCCAGCAGCTTGGGGCAGGCAGGCTTCGACGAGCAGTACTTC. Translating it yields CASSLGQAGFDEQYF. The rearrangement uses TRBV5-1 and TRBJ2-7, with no clear D. Germline values: CDR1 SGHRS, CDR2 YFSETQ. V lost 0 bases and J 5 bases, leaving 15 bases between the germline ends. The CDR3 length is 15 residues. Together with reference TRBV5-1 and TRBJ2-7, the CDR3 gives the full variable domain: KAGVTQTPRYLIKTRGQQVTLSCSPISGHRSVSWYQQTPGQGLQFLFEYFSETQRNKGNFPGRFSGRQFSNSRSEMNVSTLELGDSALYLCASSLGQAGFDEQYFGPGTRLTVT.

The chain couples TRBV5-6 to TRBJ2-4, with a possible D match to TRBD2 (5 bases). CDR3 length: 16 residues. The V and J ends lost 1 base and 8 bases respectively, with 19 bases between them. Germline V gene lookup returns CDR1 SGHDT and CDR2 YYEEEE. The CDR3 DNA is TGTGCCAGCAGCTTGAACCCCGTGAGCCACGGGGACATTCAGTACTTC. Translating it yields CASSLNPVSHGDIQYF.